This T cell receptor beta chain is drawn from a study of blood T cells in healthy people across ages. Every sample yielded at least 6.5 million isolated PBMCs. The second PCR ran about 6 to 11 cycles with a sample-barcoded 5' primer and J-beta primers. Template switching added a 12-random-nucleotide identifier to every cDNA molecule. One entry per CDR3 protein, called by TCRdb with MiXCR from the 5' RACE reads. The sample shows roughly 860,000 distinct CDR3 sequences, around 62% of them seen only once. The germline V gene has CDR1 SGHRS and CDR2 YFSETQ. This CDR3 is built from 13 residues. V lost 7 bases, J lost 9 bases, and 8 bases stayed unmatched.

The J gene is TRBJ2-1, the V gene TRBV5-1; 9 bases map to TRBD2. This TCR came from a man aged 30 to 39 in good health. The specimen sequenced was blood. The CDR3 DNA reads TGCGCCAGCCGAGTAGCGGGGGTCTTTGAGCAGTTCTTC. Translation gives CASRVAGVFEQFF.